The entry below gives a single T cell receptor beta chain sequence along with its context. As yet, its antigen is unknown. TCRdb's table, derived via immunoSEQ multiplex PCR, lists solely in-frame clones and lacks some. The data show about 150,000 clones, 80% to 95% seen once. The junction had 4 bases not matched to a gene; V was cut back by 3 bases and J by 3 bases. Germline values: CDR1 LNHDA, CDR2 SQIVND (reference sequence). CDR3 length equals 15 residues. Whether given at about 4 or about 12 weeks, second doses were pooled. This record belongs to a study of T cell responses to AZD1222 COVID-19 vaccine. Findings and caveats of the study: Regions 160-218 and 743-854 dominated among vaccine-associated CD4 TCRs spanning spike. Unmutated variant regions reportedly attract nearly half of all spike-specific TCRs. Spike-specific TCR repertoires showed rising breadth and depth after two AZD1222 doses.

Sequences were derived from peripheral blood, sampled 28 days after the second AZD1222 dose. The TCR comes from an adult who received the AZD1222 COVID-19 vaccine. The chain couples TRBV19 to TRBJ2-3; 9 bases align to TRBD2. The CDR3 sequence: CASSMREGRTDTQYF. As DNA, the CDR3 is TGTGCCAGTAGTATGCGGGAGGGACGTACAGATACGCAGTATTTT.